This TCR beta chain was found in a study of T-cell reconstitution after alpha-beta-depleted transplantation in children. This CDR3 contains 14 residues. V gave up 4 bases and J gave up 2 bases, with 10 bases separating them. CDR1 SGHDT and CDR2 YYEEEE come from the germline V gene. This clonotype appeared many times. For TCRbeta, the library was prepared with unique molecular identifiers. TCRdb re-called the PCR reads with MiXCR, one entry per CDR3 protein. The repertoire holds some 600,000 distinct CDR3 sequences, with roughly 15% as singletons. The sample here was PBMCs from the stem cell graft donor, taken from the stem cell graft. The TCR originated in a human donor who donated a stem cell graft to a child with acute myeloid leukemia. The V gene is TRBV5-6, the J gene TRBJ2-1, with no clear D. CDR3 loop: CASSDHFTYNEQFF. The CDR3 DNA follows: TGTGCCAGCAGCGACCACTTTACCTACAATGAGCAGTTCTTC.